This T cell receptor beta chain was sequenced for a study of CD8 T cells in ankylosing spondylitis. Findings and caveats of the study: Reportedly, disease-linked clones are significantly enriched in ankylosing spondylitis patients' matched synovial fluid. A number of the motif variants had already been described in reactive arthritis synovial fluid and blood. Seemingly distinctive of ankylosing spondylitis blood was a TCR beta motif formed by eight highly homologous variants.

By quantitative 5'-RACE with molecular barcodes, the TCR beta libraries were made. Using its own MiXCR run on the 5' RACE reads, TCRdb lists one record per CDR3 protein. The table records 200,000 to 300,000 distinct CDR3 sequences, about 10% of them present only once. About this clonotype: Its antigen remains unknown.

The CDR3 spans 16 residues. Germline loops: CDR1 MGHRA, CDR2 YSYEKL. The V segment lost 3 bases and the J segment 1 base; nucleotides outside the gene matches: 3. The rearrangement uses TRBV4-1 and TRBJ1-5; TRBD1 aligns across 10 bases. The source is a male donor with ankylosing spondylitis or in good health (not recorded which). Sequencing input: blood, either unsorted or a sorted T cell fraction (not recorded which). CDR3 region: CASSQTGGISNQPQHF. For the CDR3, the DNA is TGCGCCAGCAGCCAGACAGGGGGCATAAGCAATCAGCCCCAGCATTTT.